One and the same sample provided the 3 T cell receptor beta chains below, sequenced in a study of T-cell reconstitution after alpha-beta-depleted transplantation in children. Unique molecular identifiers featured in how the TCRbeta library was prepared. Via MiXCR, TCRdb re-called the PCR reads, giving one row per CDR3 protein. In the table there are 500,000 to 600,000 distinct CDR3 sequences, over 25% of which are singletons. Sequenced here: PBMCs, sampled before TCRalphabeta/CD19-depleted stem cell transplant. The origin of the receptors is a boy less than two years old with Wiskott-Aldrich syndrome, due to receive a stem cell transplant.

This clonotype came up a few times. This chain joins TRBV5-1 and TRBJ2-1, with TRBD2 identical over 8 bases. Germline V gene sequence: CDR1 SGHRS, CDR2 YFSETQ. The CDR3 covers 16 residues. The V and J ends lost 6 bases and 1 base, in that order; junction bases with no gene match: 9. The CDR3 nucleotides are TGCGCCAGCACCCGGGCAGCGGGGGCTTCCTACAATGAGCAGTTCTTC. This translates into CASTRAAGASYNEQFF.

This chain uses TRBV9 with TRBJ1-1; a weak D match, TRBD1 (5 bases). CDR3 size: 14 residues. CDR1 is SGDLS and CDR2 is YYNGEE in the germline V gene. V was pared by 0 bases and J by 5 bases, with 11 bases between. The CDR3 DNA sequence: TGTGCCAGCAGCGTAGGCTCAGGGTGGACTGAAGCTTTCTTT. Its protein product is CASSVGSGWTEAFF.

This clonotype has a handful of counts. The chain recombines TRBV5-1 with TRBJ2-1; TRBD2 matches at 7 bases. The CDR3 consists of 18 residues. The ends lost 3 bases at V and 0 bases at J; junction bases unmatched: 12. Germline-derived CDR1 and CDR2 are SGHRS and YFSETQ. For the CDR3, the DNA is TGCGCCAGCAGCTCCGGAGGAGCGGGGATGAGCTCCTACAATGAGCAGTTCTTC. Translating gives CASSSGGAGMSSYNEQFF.